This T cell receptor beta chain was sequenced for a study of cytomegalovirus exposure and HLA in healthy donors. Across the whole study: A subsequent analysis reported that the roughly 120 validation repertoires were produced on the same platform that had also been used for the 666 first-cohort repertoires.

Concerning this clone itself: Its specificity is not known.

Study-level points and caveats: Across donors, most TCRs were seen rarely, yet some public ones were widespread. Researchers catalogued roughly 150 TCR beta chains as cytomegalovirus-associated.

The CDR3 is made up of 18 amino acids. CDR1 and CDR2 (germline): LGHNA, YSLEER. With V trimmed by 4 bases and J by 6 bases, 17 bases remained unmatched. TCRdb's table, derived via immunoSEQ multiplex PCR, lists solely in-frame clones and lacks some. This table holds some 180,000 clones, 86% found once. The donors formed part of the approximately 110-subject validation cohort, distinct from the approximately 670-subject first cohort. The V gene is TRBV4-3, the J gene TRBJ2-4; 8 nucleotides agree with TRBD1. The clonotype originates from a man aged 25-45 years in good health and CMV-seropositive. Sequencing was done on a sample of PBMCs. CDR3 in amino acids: CASSRQRTGLNVVNIQYF. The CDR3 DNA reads TGCGCCAGCAGCCGCCAGCGGACAGGGCTAAATGTTGTAAACATTCAGTACTTC.